Below, one T cell receptor (beta chain) is given with its context. The data stem from a study of T cells in Graves' hyperthyroidism and ophthalmopathy. Amplification targeted TCR beta CDR3 regions from RNA transcripts. An initial round of RT-PCR targeting the TCR CDR3 relied on the HTBI primer set. A single record per CDR3 protein comes from TCRdb applying MiXCR to the multiplex PCR reads. This sample has about 520,000 distinct CDR3 sequences, with 24% found just once. Trimming cost V 3 bases and J 5 bases; bases outside gene matches: 4. CDR1 and CDR2 (germline): MNHEY, SMNVEV (reference sequence). The length of the CDR3 is 13 residues.

The source of this sequence is a woman aged 30 to 39 with Graves' ophthalmopathy. The chain has TRBV27 and TRBJ2-7; TRBD1 matches 7 bases. Sequencing was performed on blood. CDR3 amino acids: CASSFTGDHEQYF. The CDR3 DNA reads as TGTGCCAGCAGTTTTACAGGGGACCACGAGCAGTACTTC.